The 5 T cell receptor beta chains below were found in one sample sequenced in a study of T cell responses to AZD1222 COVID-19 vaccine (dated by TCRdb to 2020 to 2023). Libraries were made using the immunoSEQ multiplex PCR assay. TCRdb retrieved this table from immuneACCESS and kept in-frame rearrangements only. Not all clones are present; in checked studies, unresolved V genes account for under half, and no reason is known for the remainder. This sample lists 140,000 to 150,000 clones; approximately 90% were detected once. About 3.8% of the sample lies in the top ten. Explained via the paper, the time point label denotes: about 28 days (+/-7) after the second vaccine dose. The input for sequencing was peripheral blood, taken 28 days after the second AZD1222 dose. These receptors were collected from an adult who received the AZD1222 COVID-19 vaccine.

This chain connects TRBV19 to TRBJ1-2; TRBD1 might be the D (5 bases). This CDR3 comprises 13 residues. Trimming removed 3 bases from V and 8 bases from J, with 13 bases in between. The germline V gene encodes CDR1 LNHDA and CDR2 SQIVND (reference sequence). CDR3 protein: CASSIRDRGGYTF. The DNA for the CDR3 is TGTGCCAGTAGTATCCGGGACCGCGGGGGCTACACCTTC. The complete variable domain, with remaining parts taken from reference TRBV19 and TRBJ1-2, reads DGGITQSPKYLFRKEGQNVTLSCEQNLNHDAMYWYRQDPGQGLRLIYYSQIVNDFQKGDIAEGYSVSREKKESFPLTVTSAQKNPTAFYLCASSIRDRGGYTFGSGTRLTVV.

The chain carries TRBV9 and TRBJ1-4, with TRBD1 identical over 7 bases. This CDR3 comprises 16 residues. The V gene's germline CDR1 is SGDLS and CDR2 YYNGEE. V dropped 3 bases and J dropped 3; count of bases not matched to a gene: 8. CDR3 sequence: CASSAQQGPPNEKLFF. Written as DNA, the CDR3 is TGTGCCAGCAGCGCCCAACAGGGGCCCCCTAATGAAAAACTGTTTTTT.

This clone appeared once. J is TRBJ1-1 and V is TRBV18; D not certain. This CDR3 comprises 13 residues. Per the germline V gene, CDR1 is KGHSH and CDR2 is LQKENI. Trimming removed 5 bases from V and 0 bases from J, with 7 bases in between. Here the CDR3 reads CASSVGVNTEAFF. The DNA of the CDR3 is TGTGCCAGCTCAGTTGGGGTGAACACTGAAGCTTTCTTT.

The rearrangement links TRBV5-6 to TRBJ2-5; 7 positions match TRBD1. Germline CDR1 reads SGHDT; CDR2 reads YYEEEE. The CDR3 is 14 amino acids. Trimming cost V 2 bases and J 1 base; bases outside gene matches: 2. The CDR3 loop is CASSFDRAQETQYF. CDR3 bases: TGTGCCAGCAGCTTCGACAGGGCCCAAGAGACCCAGTACTTC. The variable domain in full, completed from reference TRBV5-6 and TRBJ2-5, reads DAGVTQSPTHLIKTRGQQVTLRCSPKSGHDTVSWYQQALGQGPQFIFQYYEEEERQRGNFPDRFSGHQFPNYSSELNVNALLLGDSALYLCASSFDRAQETQYFGPGTRLLVL.

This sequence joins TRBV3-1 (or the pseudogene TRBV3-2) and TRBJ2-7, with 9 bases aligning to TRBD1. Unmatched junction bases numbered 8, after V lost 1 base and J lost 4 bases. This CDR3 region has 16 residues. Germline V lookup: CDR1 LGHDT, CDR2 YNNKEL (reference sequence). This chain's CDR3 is CASSQGAWGQGYEQYF. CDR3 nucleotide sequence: TGTGCCAGCAGCCAAGGAGCGTGGGGACAGGGATACGAGCAGTACTTC.